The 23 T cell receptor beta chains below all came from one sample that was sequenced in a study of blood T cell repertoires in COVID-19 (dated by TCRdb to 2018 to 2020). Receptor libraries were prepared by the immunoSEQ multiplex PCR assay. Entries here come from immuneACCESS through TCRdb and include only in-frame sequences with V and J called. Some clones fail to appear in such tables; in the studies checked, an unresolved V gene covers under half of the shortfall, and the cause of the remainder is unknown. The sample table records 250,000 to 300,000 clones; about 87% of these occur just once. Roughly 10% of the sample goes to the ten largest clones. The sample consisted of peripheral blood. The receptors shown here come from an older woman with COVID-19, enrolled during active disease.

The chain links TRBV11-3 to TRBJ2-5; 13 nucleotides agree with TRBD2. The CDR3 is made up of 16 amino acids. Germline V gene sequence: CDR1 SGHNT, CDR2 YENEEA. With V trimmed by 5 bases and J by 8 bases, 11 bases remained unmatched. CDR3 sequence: CASSKTQGTSGVTQYF. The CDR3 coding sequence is TGTGCCAGCAGCAAAACACAGGGGACTAGCGGGGTAACCCAGTACTTC. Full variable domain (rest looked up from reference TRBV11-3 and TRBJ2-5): EAGVVQSPRYKIIEKKQPVAFWCNPISGHNTLYWYLQNLGQGPELLIRYENEEAVDDSQLPKDRFSAERLKGVDSTLKIQPAELGDSAVYLCASSKTQGTSGVTQYFGPGTRLLVL.

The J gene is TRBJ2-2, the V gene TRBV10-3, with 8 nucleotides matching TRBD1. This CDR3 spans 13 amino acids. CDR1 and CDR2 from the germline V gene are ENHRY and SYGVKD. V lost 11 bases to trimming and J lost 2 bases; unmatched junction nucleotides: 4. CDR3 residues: CAHGTGNTGELFF. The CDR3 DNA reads TGTGCCCACGGGACAGGTAACACCGGGGAGCTGTTTTTT.

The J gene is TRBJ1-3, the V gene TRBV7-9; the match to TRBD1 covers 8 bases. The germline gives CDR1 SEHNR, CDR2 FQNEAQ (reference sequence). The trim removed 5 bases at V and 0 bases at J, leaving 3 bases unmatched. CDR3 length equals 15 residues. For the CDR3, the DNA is TGTGCCAGCAGCCCCGGGACAGGCTCTGGAAACACCATATATTTT. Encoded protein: CASSPGTGSGNTIYF.

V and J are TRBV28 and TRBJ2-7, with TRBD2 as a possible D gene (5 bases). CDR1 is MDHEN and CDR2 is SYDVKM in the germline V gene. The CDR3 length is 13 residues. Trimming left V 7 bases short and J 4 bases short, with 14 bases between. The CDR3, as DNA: TGTGCCAGCACTGCTGGGGTAGCGTACGAGCAGTACTTC. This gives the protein CASTAGVAYEQYF.

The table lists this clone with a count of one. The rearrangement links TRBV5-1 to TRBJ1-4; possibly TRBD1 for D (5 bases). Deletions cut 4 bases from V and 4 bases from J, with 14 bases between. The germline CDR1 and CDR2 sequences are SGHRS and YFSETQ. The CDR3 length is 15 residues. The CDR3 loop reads CASSPGGLYNEKLFF. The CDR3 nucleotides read TGCGCCAGCAGCCCTGGGGGACTTTATAATGAAAAACTGTTTTTT.

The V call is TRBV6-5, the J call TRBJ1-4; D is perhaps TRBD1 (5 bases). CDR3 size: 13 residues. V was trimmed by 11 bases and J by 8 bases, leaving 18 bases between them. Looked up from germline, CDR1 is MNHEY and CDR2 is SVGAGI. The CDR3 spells CASLGPGREKLFF. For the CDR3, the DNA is TGTGCCTCCTTGGGACCCGGGAGGGAAAAACTGTTTTTT.

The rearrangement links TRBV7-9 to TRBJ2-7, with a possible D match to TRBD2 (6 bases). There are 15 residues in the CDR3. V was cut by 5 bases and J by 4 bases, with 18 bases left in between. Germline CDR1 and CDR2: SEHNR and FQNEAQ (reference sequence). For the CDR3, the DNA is TGTGCCAGCAGCCCACGAAGCGGGTCATCGTACGAGCAGTACTTC. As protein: CASSPRSGSSYEQYF.

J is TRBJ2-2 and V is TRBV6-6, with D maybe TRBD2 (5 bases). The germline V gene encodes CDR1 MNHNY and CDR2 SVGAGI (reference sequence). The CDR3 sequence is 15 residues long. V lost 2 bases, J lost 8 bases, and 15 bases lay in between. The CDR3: CASSYRTATGGELFF. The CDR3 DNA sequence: TGTGCCAGCAGTTACCGGACTGCTACGGGTGGGGAGCTGTTTTTT.

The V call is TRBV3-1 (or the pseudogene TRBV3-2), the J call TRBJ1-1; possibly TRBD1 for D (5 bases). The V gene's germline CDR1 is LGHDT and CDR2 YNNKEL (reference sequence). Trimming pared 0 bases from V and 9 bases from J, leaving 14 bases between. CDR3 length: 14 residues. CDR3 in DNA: TGTGCCAGCAGCCAAGAACACCAAAACAGGAAAGCTTTCTTT. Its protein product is CASSQEHQNRKAFF.

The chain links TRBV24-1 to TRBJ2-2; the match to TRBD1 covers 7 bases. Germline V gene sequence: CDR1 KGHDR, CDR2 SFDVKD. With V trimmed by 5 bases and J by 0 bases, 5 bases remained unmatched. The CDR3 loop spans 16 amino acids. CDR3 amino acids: CATSGGQAANTGELFF. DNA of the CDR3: TGTGCCACCAGTGGTGGACAGGCGGCGAACACCGGGGAGCTGTTTTTT.

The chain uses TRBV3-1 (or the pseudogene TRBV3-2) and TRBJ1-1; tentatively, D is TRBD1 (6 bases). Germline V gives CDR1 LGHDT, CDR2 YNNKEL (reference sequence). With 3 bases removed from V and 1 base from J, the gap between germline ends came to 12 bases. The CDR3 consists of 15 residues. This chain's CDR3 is CASSHHGQPNTEAFF. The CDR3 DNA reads TGTGCCAGCAGCCATCATGGACAGCCGAACACTGAAGCTTTCTTT.

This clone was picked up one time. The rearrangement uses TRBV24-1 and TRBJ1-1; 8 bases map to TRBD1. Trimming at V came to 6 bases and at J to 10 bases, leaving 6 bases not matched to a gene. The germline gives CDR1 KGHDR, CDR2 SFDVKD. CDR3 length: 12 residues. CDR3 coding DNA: TGTGCCACCAGTCCCCGGACAGGGTTAGCTTTCTTT. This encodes CATSPRTGLAFF.

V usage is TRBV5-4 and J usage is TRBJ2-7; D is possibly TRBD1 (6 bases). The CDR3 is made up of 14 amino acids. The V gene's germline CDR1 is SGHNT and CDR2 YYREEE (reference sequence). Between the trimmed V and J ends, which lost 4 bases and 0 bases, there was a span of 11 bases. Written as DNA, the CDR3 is TGTGCCAGCAGCAAACAGGGCGTCTCCTACGAGCAGTACTTC. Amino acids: CASSKQGVSYEQYF.

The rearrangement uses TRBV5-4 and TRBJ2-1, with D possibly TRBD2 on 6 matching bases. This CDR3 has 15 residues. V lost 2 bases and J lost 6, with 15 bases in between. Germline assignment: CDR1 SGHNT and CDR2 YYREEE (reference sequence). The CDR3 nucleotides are TGTGCCAGCAGCTTAGATTCTAGCGTGGGCAATGAGCAGTTCTTC. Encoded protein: CASSLDSSVGNEQFF.

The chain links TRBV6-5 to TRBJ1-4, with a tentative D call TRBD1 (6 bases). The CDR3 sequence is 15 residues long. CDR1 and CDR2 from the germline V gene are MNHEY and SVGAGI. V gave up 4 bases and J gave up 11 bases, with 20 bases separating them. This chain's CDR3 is CASSSEDSRLGKLFF. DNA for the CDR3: TGTGCCAGCAGTTCGGAGGACAGCCGCTTAGGGAAACTGTTTTTT.

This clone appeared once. CDR3 residues: CASSPNTGQGGYTF. The CDR3 nucleotides are TGTGCCAGCAGCCCAAATACAGGGCAGGGAGGCTACACCTTC. The chain couples TRBV5-6 to TRBJ1-2; D is possibly TRBD1 (6 bases). From germline, CDR1 is SGHDT and CDR2 YYEEEE. Trimming removed 4 bases from V and 8 bases from J, with 18 bases in between. The CDR3 extends over 14 amino acids.

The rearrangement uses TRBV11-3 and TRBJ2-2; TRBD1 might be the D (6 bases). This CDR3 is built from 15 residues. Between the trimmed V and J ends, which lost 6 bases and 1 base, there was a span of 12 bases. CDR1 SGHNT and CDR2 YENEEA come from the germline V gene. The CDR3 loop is CASSPGHQNTGELFF. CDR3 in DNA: TGTGCCAGCAGTCCGGGACACCAGAACACCGGGGAGCTGTTTTTT.

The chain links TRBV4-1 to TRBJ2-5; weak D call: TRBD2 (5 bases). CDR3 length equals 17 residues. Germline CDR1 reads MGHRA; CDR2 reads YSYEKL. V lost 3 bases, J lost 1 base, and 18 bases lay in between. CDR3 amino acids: CASSQSGAAWAQETQYF. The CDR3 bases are TGCGCCAGCAGCCAGAGCGGTGCCGCATGGGCCCAAGAGACCCAGTACTTC.

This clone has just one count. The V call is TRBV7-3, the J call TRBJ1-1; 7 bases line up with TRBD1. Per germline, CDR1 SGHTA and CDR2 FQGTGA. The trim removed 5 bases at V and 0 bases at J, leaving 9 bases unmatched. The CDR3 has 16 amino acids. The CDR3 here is CASSRTGGNMNTEAFF. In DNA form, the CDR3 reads TGTGCCAGCAGCCGGACAGGCGGGAACATGAACACTGAAGCTTTCTTT. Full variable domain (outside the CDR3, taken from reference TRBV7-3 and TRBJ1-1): GAGVSQTPSNKVTEKGKYVELRCDPISGHTALYWYRQSLGQGPEFLIYFQGTGAADDSGLPNDRFFAVRPEGSVSTLKIQRTERGDSAVYLCASSRTGGNMNTEAFFGQGTRLTVV.

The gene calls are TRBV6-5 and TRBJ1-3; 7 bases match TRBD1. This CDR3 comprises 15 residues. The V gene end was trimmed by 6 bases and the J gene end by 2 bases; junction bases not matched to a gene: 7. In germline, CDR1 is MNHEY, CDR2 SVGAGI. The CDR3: CASSPDRDAGNTIYF. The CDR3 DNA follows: TGTGCCAGCAGCCCCGACAGGGACGCTGGAAACACCATATATTTT.

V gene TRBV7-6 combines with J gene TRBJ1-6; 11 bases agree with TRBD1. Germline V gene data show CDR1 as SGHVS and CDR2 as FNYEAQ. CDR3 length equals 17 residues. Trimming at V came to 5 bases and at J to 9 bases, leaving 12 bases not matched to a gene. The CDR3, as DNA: TGTGCCAGCAGCCGGCGTCCGGGACAGGGGGACATTTCACCCCTCCACTTT. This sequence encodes CASSRRPGQGDISPLHF.

As DNA, the CDR3 is TGTGCCAGCAGCTCCAGTCGAGGGTTCCATGGCTACACCTTC. It encodes CASSSSRGFHGYTF. This sequence joins TRBV7-2 and TRBJ1-2; D call uncertain. The CDR3 has 14 residues. Trimming removed 4 bases from V and 6 bases from J, with 15 bases in between. Per germline, CDR1 SGHTA and CDR2 FQGNSA.

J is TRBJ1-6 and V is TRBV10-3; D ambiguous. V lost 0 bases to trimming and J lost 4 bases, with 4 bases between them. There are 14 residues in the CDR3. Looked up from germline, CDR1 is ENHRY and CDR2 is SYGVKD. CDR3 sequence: CAISESYYNSPLHF. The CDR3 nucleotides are TGTGCCATCAGTGAGTCTTATTATAATTCACCCCTCCACTTT.